This T cell receptor (beta chain) was profiled in a study of graft-versus-host responses after intestinal transplantation. Overall study context: Each patient got anti-thymocyte globulin induction, then tacrolimus and steroids for roughly 3 years.

Sequencing used immunoSEQ multiplex PCR; TCRdb keeps in-frame clones, though not all of them. The sample carries thousands of clones, under 95% recorded once. Study-wide results and caveats: Some GvH clones appeared in ileal mucosa or blood before recipient bone marrow. Elevated graft-versus-host to host-versus-graft clonal ratios in allografts were recorded for patients with graft-donor T cell macrochimerism.

Comment on this clone: Its antigen is currently unknown.

The V end lost 2 bases, the J end lost 2 bases, and 16 bases lay between the germline ends. The germline V gene has CDR1 MNHEY and CDR2 SMNVEV (reference sequence). The CDR3 runs to 16 residues. The origin of this receptor is a human patient who received an intestinal transplant, so some T cells may come from the graft donor. The gene calls are TRBV27 and TRBJ2-7; tentatively, D is TRBD2 (7 bases). Sample: PBMCs, taken around 31 days after intestinal transplant. CDR3 in DNA: TGTGCCAGCAGTTTAAGGGCGGGGGCCTTCACCTACGAGCAGTACTTC. It codes for CASSLRAGAFTYEQYF.